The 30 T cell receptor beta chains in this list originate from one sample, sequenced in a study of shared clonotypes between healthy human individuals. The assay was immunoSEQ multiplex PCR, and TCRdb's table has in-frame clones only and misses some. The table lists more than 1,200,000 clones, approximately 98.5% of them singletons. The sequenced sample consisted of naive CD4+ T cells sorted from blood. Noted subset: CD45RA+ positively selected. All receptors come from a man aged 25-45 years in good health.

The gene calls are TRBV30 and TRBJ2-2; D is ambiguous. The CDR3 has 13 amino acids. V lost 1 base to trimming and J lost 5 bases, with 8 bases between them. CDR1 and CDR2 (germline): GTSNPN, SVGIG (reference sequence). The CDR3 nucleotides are TGTGCCTGGAGTGGTTTTATTACCGGGGAGCTGTTTTTT. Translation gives CAWSGFITGELFF.

The chain's CDR3 is CASSQQSSTDTQYF. For the CDR3, the DNA is TGTGCCAGTAGCCAGCAGTCTAGCACAGATACGCAGTATTTT. V is TRBV19 and J is TRBJ2-3; D is undetermined. The CDR3 is 14 amino acids. V gave up 6 bases and J gave up 0 bases, with 10 bases separating them. Per germline, CDR1 LNHDA and CDR2 SQIVND (reference sequence).

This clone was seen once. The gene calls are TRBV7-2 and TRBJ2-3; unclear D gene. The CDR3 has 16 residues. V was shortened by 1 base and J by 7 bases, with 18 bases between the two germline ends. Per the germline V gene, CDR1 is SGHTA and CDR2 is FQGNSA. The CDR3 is CASSLELLDSGHTQYF. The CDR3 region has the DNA TGTGCCAGCAGCTTAGAACTATTGGATAGTGGTCATACGCAGTATTTT.

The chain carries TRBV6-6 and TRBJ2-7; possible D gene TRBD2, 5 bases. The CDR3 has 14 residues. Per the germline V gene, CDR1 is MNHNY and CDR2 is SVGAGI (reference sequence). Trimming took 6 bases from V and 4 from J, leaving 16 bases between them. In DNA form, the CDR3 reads TGTGCCAGCAGCCCACAACTAGGCCAGTACGAGCAGTACTTC. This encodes CASSPQLGQYEQYF.

CDR3 coding DNA: TGTGCCAGCAGCTTGGGGGGCCTCGGTAGTCAGCCCCAGCATTTT. It translates to CASSLGGLGSQPQHF. This chain uses TRBV5-6 with TRBJ1-5, with D maybe TRBD1 (5 bases). The V end was cut by 0 bases, the J end by 6 bases, with 13 bases between. This CDR3 is built from 15 residues. CDR1 and CDR2 from the germline V gene are SGHDT and YYEEEE.

The CDR3 reads CASSTSRDREDYGYTF. For the CDR3, the DNA is TGTGCCAGCAGCACGTCCCGGGACAGGGAGGACTATGGCTACACCTTC. The chain has TRBV5-5 and TRBJ1-2; 9 bases map to TRBD1. V gave up 4 bases and J gave up 3 bases; unmatched junction bases: 10. Germline V gives CDR1 SGHKS, CDR2 YYEKEE (reference sequence). The CDR3 has 16 residues.

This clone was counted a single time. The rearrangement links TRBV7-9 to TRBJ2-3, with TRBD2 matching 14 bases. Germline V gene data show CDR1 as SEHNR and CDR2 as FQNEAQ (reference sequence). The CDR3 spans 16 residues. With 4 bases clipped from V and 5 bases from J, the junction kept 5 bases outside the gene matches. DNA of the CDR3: TGTGCCAGCAGCTCGGGACTAGCGGGAGAGGTAGATACGCAGTATTTT. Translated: CASSSGLAGEVDTQYF.

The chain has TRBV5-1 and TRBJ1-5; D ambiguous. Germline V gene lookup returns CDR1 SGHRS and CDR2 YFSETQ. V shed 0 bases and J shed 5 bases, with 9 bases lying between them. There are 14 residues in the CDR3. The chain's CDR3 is CASSLGTGHQPQHF. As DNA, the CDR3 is TGCGCCAGCAGCTTGGGGACCGGACATCAGCCCCAGCATTTT.

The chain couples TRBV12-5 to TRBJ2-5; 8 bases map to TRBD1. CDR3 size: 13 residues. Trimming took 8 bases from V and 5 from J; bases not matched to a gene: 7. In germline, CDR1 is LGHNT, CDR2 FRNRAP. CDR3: CASSPGGWETQYF. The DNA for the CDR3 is TGTGCTAGTTCCCCAGGGGGCTGGGAGACCCAGTACTTC.

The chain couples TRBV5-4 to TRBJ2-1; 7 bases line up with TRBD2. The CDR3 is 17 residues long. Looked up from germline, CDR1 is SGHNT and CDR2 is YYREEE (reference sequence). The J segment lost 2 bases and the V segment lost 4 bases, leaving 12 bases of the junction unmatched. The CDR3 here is CASSRAASGAAYNEQFF. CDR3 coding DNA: TGTGCCAGCAGCCGAGCTGCTAGCGGCGCCGCCTACAATGAGCAGTTCTTC.

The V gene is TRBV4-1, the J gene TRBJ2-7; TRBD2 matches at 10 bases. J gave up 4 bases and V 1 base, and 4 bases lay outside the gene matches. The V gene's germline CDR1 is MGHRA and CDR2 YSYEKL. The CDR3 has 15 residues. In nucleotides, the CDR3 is TGCGCCAGCAGCCAAGGAGCGGGAGGGCCTTACGAGCAGTACTTC. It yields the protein CASSQGAGGPYEQYF.

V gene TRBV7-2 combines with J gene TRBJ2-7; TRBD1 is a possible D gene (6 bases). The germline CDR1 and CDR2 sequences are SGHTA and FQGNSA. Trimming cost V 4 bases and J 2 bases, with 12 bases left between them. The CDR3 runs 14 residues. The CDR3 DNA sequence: TGTGCCAGCAGCTCATGGACAGTAACCTACGAGCAGTACTTC. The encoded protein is CASSSWTVTYEQYF.

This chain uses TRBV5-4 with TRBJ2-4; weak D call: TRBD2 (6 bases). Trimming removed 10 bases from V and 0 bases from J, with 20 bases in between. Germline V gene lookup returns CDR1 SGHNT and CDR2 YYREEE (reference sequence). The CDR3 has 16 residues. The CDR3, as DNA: TGTGCCTGTAGAGAGGGGCGGGGCGCAGCCAAAAACATTCAGTACTTC. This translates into CACREGRGAAKNIQYF.

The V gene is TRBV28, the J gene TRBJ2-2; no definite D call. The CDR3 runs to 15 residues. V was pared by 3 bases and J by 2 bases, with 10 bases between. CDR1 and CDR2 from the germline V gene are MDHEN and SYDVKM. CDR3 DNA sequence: TGTGCCAGCAGTTTGGGCGGCGTAAACACCGGGGAGCTGTTTTTT. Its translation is CASSLGGVNTGELFF.

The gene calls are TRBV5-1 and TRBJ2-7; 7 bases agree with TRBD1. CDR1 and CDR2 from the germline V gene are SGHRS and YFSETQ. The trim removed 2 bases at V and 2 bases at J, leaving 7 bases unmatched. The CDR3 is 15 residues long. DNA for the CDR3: TGCGCCAGCAGCTTTCTTTCGACAGGGACCTACGAGCAGTACTTC. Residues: CASSFLSTGTYEQYF.

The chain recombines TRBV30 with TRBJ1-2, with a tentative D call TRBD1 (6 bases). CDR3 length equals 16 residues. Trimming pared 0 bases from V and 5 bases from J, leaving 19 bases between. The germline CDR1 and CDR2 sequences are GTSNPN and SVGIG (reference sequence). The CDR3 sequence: CAWSVSGVRRNYGYTF. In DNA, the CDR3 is TGTGCCTGGAGTGTATCAGGGGTCCGTCGTAATTATGGCTACACCTTC. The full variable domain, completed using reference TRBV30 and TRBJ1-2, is SQTIHQWPATLVQPVGSPLSLECTVEGTSNPNLYWYRQAAGRGLQLLFYSVGIGQISSEVPQNLSASRPQDRQFILSSKKLLLSDSGFYLCAWSVSGVRRNYGYTFGSGTRLTVV.

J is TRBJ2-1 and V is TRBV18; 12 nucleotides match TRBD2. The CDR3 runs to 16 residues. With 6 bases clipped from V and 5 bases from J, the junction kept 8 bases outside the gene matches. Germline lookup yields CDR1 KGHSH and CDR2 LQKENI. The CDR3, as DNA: TGTGCCAGCTCCCCGCGGACTAGCGGGGAGAACAATGAGCAGTTCTTC. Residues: CASSPRTSGENNEQFF.

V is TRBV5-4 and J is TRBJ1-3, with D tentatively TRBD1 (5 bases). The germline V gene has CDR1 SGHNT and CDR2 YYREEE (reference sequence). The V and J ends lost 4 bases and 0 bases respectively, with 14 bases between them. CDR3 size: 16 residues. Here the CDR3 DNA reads TGTGCCAGCAGCCACCGGGACTACGACTCTGGAAACACCATATATTTT. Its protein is CASSHRDYDSGNTIYF. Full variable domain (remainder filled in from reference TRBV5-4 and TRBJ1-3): ETGVTQSPTHLIKTRGQQVTLRCSSQSGHNTVSWYQQALGQGPQFIFQYYREEENGRGNFPPRFSGLQFPNYSSELNVNALELDDSALYLCASSHRDYDSGNTIYFGEGSWLTVV.

CDR3 nucleotide sequence: TGCGCCAGCAGGAGGAGGGCGGGACGAGGGAACACCGGGGAGCTGTTTTTT. This translates into CASRRRAGRGNTGELFF. V and J are TRBV10-2 and TRBJ2-2; a possible D gene is TRBD2 (6 bases). CDR1 and CDR2 (germline): WSHSY, SAAADI. Trimming shortened V by 6 bases and J by 1 base, and 18 bases separated the two germline ends. This CDR3 is 17 amino acids long.

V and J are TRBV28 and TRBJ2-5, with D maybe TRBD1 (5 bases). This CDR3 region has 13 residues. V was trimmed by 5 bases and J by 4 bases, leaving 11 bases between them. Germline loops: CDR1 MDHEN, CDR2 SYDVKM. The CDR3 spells CASSIGQGETQYF. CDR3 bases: TGTGCCAGCAGTATAGGGCAGGGAGAGACCCAGTACTTC.

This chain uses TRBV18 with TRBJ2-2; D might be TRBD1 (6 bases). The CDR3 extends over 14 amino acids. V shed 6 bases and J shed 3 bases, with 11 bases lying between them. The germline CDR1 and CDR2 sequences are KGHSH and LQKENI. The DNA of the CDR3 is TGTGCCAGCTCCGGGACACCTGACACCGGGGAGCTGTTTTTT. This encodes CASSGTPDTGELFF.

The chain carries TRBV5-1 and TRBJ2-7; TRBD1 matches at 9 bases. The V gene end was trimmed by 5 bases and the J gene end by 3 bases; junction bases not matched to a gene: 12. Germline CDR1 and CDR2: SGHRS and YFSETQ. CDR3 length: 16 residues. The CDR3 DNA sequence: TGCGCCAGCAGGGCGATCTCCTTGACAGGGGGCTACGAGCAGTACTTC. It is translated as CASRAISLTGGYEQYF.

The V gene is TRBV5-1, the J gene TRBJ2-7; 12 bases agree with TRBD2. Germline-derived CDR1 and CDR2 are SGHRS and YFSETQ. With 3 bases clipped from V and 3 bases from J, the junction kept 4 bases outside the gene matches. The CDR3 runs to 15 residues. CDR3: CASSSRLAGVYEQYF. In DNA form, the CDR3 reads TGCGCCAGCAGCTCACGACTAGCGGGAGTCTACGAGCAGTACTTC.

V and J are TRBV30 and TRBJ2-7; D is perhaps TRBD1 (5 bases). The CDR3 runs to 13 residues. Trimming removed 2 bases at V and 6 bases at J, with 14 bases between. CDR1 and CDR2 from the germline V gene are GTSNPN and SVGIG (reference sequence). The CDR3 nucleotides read TGTGCCTGGAGTAGGCAGGGCTTCGGCGAGCAGTACTTC. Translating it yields CAWSRQGFGEQYF.

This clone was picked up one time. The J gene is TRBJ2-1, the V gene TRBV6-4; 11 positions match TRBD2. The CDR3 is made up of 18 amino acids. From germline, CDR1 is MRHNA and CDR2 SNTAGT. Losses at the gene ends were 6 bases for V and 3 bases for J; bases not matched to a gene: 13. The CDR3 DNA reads TGTGCCAGCAGCCCAACTAGCGGGAGCATTCGGGGCTACAATGAGCAGTTCTTC. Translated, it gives CASSPTSGSIRGYNEQFF.

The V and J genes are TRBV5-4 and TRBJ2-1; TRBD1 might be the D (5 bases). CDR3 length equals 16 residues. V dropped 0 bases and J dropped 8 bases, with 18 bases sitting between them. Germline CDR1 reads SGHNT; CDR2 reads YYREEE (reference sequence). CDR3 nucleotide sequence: TGTGCCAGCAGCTTGGGTCGTCCCAGGGAAGATGATGAGCAGTTCTTC. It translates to CASSLGRPREDDEQFF.

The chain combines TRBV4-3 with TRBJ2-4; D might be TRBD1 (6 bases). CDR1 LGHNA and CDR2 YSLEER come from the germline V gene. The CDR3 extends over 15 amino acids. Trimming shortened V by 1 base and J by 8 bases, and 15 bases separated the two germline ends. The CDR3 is CASSQVMAGAHIQYF. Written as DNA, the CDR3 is TGCGCCAGCAGCCAAGTGATGGCAGGGGCCCACATTCAGTACTTC.

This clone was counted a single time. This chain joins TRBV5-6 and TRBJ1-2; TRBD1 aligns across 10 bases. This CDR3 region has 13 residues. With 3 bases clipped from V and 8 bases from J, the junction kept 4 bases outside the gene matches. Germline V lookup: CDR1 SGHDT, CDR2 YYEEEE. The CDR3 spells CASSSLTGGGYTF. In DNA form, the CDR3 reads TGTGCCAGCAGCTCCCTGACAGGGGGCGGCTACACCTTC. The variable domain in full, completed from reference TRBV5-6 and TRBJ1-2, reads DAGVTQSPTHLIKTRGQQVTLRCSPKSGHDTVSWYQQALGQGPQFIFQYYEEEERQRGNFPDRFSGHQFPNYSSELNVNALLLGDSALYLCASSSLTGGGYTFGSGTRLTVV.

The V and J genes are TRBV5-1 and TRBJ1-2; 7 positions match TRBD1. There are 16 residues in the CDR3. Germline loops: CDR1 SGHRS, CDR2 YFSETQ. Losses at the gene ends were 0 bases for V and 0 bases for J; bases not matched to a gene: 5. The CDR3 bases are TGCGCCAGCAGCTTGGTCGGACAGGAGCCTAACTATGGCTACACCTTC. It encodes CASSLVGQEPNYGYTF.

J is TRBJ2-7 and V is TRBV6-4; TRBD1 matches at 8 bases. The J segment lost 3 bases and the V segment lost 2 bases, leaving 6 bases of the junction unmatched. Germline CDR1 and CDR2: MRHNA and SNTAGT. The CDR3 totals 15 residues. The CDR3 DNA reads TGTGCCAGCAGTGACGACAGGGGTGGGTACTACGAGCAGTACTTC. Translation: CASSDDRGGYYEQYF.